The source of this T cell receptor beta chain is a study of blood T cell repertoires in COVID-19. Patients in Seattle were enrolled during active infection, then followed longitudinally. Per the study methods: Estimation of nucleated cell counts relied on the amplification of reference gene primers. Libraries were prepared by immunoSEQ multiplex PCR; TCRdb keeps only in-frame clonotypes and omits some of them. Clone size and V and J calls were adopted from that table, with D and trimming inferred from the DNA. The top ten clones hold about 12% of a sample with fewer than 350,000 clones, 86% of them seen once. Germline loops: CDR1 KGHSH, CDR2 LQKENI. Trimming left V 3 bases short and J 7 bases short, with 22 bases between. This CDR3 contains 16 residues.

Sequences were obtained from peripheral blood. The chain joins TRBV18 to TRBJ2-7; possible D gene TRBD1, 6 bases. This TCR was sampled from a woman in her 30s with COVID-19, enrolled during active disease. CDR3 region: CASSPFGTRREEEQYF. Here the CDR3 DNA reads TGTGCCAGCTCACCTTTCGGGACACGACGGGAAGAGGAGCAGTACTTC.